Following are 25 T cell receptor beta chains from one sample sequenced in a study of cytomegalovirus exposure and HLA in healthy donors (dated by TCRdb to about 2017). Receptor amplification or capture employed the immunoSEQ multiplex PCR assay. For the multiplex PCR, a mixture combining 60 forward primers for TCR Vbeta segments and 13 reverse primers for TCR Jbeta segments was used. Sourced from immuneACCESS, this table was stored by TCRdb with only in-frame sequences that have V and J called. A share of the clones is absent; for the studies checked, an unresolved V gene accounts for under half, and the remainder has no known explanation. The sample profile shows about 97,000 clones; approximately 82% of them were found once. The ten largest clonotypes hold just over 2.5% of the sample. The sequenced sample was PBMCs. The receptors shown here come from a man in his forties in good health and CMV-seronegative.

This chain links TRBV5-1 with TRBJ2-1, with a tentative D call TRBD2 (5 bases). This CDR3 is 15 amino acids long. V lost 7 bases, J lost 6 bases, and 20 bases lay in between. Per germline, CDR1 SGHRS and CDR2 YFSETQ. For the CDR3, the DNA is TGCGCCAGCCGAGCGGCGCATGTGTCGGGCAATGAGCAGTTCTTC. Encoded protein: CASRAAHVSGNEQFF.

A single count supports this clone. This chain joins TRBV4-3 and TRBJ2-7; 10 nucleotides line up with TRBD2. Trimming removed 1 base from V and 2 bases from J; junction bases left unmatched: 2. Germline V CDR1 and CDR2: LGHNA, YSLEER. This CDR3 has 15 residues. CDR3 sequence: CASSQALAGAYEQYF. CDR3 nucleotide sequence: TGCGCCAGCAGCCAAGCGCTAGCGGGGGCCTACGAGCAGTACTTC.

This clone appeared once. The chain employs TRBV5-1 and TRBJ2-7; perhaps TRBD1 as D (6 bases). Germline loops: CDR1 SGHRS, CDR2 YFSETQ. The CDR3 length is 15 residues. The V gene lost 3 bases and the J gene lost 3 bases, with 16 bases spanning the gap. The CDR3 spells CASSSSGTQGYEQYF. DNA of the CDR3: TGCGCCAGCAGCTCCTCCGGGACACAAGGCTACGAGCAGTACTTC.

The chain employs TRBV7-9 and TRBJ2-7; perhaps TRBD2 as D (5 bases). The CDR3 runs to 16 residues. V was trimmed by 1 base and J by 0 bases, leaving 13 bases between them. Germline lookup yields CDR1 SEHNR and CDR2 FQNEAQ (reference sequence). The CDR3 DNA reads as TGTGCCAGCAGCTTAGGGGAGAGCGTGAGCTCCTACGAGCAGTACTTC. It encodes CASSLGESVSSYEQYF.

Remarks on this clone: The sample contains more than one DNA sequence encoding this CDR3. The chain joins TRBV30 to TRBJ1-2, with D perhaps matching TRBD1 (5 bases). The ends were cut back, 3 bases at V and 4 bases at J, with 9 bases in the middle. The CDR3 sequence is 12 residues long. Germline values: CDR1 GTSNPN, CDR2 SVGIG (reference sequence). CDR3: CAWSGGGYGYTF. The CDR3 DNA sequence: TGTGCCTGGAGCGGGGGGGGCTATGGCTACACCTTC.

This clone occurred once. J is TRBJ1-5 and V is TRBV7-9; the match to TRBD1 covers 9 bases. The length of the CDR3 is 15 residues. Per germline, CDR1 SEHNR and CDR2 FQNEAQ (reference sequence). Unmatched junction bases numbered 8, after V lost 4 bases and J lost 7 bases. CDR3 in amino acids: CASSYAGTGRQPQHF. In DNA, the CDR3 is TGTGCCAGCAGCTACGCGGGGACAGGGAGGCAGCCCCAGCATTTT.

This chain links TRBV4-1 with TRBJ2-3, with a weak D call TRBD1 (5 bases). There are 14 residues in the CDR3. Trimming stripped 1 base from V and 0 bases from J, with 5 bases between. The germline gives CDR1 MGHRA, CDR2 YSYEKL. The CDR3 DNA sequence: TGCGCCAGCAGCCAAGGACAGAGCACAGATACGCAGTATTTT. This sequence encodes CASSQGQSTDTQYF.

V gene TRBV27 combines with J gene TRBJ2-3, with 9 bases aligning to TRBD1. Per germline, CDR1 MNHEY and CDR2 SMNVEV (reference sequence). This CDR3 contains 15 residues. J lost 3 bases, V lost 6 bases, and 7 bases had no gene match. The CDR3 spells CASRPGTGWTDTQYF. The DNA for the CDR3 is TGTGCCAGCAGACCCGGGACAGGGTGGACAGATACGCAGTATTTT.

This clone has a single count. CDR3 region: CASSSVPGQGRYGYTF. CDR3 sequence (DNA): TGTGCCAGCAGCTCTGTCCCGGGACAGGGCCGCTATGGCTACACCTTC. The genes are TRBV7-2 and TRBJ1-2, with TRBD1 matching over 9 bases. The germline CDR1 and CDR2 sequences are SGHTA and FQGNSA. The CDR3 is 16 amino acids. With 4 bases clipped from V and 4 bases from J, the junction kept 10 bases outside the gene matches.

The chain is built from TRBV19 and TRBJ1-2, with 8 bases aligning to TRBD1. Germline V lookup: CDR1 LNHDA, CDR2 SQIVND (reference sequence). The CDR3 has 15 amino acids. With 9 bases clipped from V and 2 bases from J, the junction kept 11 bases outside the gene matches. The CDR3 sequence is CARKGQGRTNYGYTF. The CDR3 region has the DNA TGTGCCAGAAAAGGACAGGGTCGGACCAACTATGGCTACACCTTC. The full variable domain, its missing parts supplied by reference TRBV19 and TRBJ1-2, is DGGITQSPKYLFRKEGQNVTLSCEQNLNHDAMYWYRQDPGQGLRLIYYSQIVNDFQKGDIAEGYSVSREKKESFPLTVTSAQKNPTAFYLCARKGQGRTNYGYTFGSGTRLTVV.

J is TRBJ2-3 and V is TRBV6-6, with TRBD2 matching over 7 bases. With 6 bases clipped from V and 1 base from J, the junction kept 7 bases outside the gene matches. Germline V CDR1 and CDR2: MNHNY, SVGAGI (reference sequence). CDR3 size: 15 residues. The CDR3 loop reads CASSTRGEGTDTQYF. CDR3 nucleotide sequence: TGTGCCAGCAGCACACGGGGGGAGGGCACAGATACGCAGTATTTT.

V usage is TRBV20-1 and J usage is TRBJ2-7; D not certain. The CDR3 consists of 11 residues. The germline V and J ends were trimmed by 7 bases and 4 bases, with 11 bases remaining between them. From germline, CDR1 is DFQATT and CDR2 SNEGSKA (reference sequence). As DNA, the CDR3 is TGCAGTGTTGAGCGTGAATACGAGCAGTACTTC. It specifies CSVEREYEQYF.

This clone came up a few times. V usage is TRBV7-9 and J usage is TRBJ2-7; possible D gene TRBD1, 5 bases. CDR1 and CDR2 from the germline V gene are SEHNR and FQNEAQ (reference sequence). This CDR3 has 13 residues. V lost 5 bases and J 2 bases, leaving 10 bases between the germline ends. CDR3 amino acids: CASSRQRAYEQYF. In DNA, the CDR3 is TGTGCCAGCAGCCGACAGAGAGCCTACGAGCAGTACTTC.

The chain carries TRBV6-5 and TRBJ1-1; D is unresolved. This CDR3 is built from 15 residues. Germline CDR1 reads MNHEY; CDR2 reads SVGAGI. Trimming took off 0 bases at V and 6 bases at J, with 14 bases between the two ends. The CDR3, as DNA: TGTGCCAGCAGTTACTCGAATACCAGGCCCCCTGAAGCTTTCTTT. Protein product: CASSYSNTRPPEAFF.

This clone was detected only a few times. The gene calls are TRBV5-1 and TRBJ1-1; D is uncertain. The CDR3 contains 14 residues. Germline V gene sequence: CDR1 SGHRS, CDR2 YFSETQ. V gave up 4 bases and J gave up 5 bases, with 15 bases separating them. CDR3 sequence reads: CASSPGGRRTEAFF. Here the CDR3 DNA reads TGCGCCAGCAGCCCTGGTGGCAGGAGGACTGAAGCTTTCTTT. Variable domain in full (rest from reference TRBV5-1 and TRBJ1-1): KAGVTQTPRYLIKTRGQQVTLSCSPISGHRSVSWYQQTPGQGLQFLFEYFSETQRNKGNFPGRFSGRQFSNSRSEMNVSTLELGDSALYLCASSPGGRRTEAFFGQGTRLTVV.

The chain employs TRBV9 and TRBJ2-3, with D perhaps TRBD2 (7 bases). The CDR3 is made up of 16 amino acids. The V end lost 0 bases, the J end lost 2 bases, and 13 bases lay between the germline ends. The germline V gene has CDR1 SGDLS and CDR2 YYNGEE. CDR3 sequence (DNA): TGTGCCAGCAGCGTAGGTGGCGGGGGCAACACAGATACGCAGTATTTT. This encodes CASSVGGGGNTDTQYF.

V is TRBV12-5 and J is TRBJ2-3; TRBD2 agrees at 11 bases. This CDR3 has 13 residues. Germline V gene data show CDR1 as LGHNT and CDR2 as FRNRAP. Trimming removed 7 bases from V and 4 bases from J; junction bases left unmatched: 1. CDR3 protein: CASVTSGADTQYF. CDR3 in DNA: TGTGCTAGTGTGACTAGCGGGGCAGATACGCAGTATTTT.

The chain employs TRBV11-3 and TRBJ2-1; TRBD2 agrees at 7 bases. The CDR3 contains 16 residues. Germline trimming cut 4 bases from V and 0 bases from J; bases unmatched to any gene: 6. CDR1 is SGHNT and CDR2 is YENEEA in the germline V gene. The CDR3 region has the DNA TGTGCCAGCAGCTCCCGGGGGGTGGGCTCCTACAATGAGCAGTTCTTC. Protein product: CASSSRGVGSYNEQFF.

The CDR3 coding sequence is TGTGCCAGCAGTGAAGGTGCGGGGGGACTCCAAGAGACCCAGTACTTC. As protein: CASSEGAGGLQETQYF. The chain couples TRBV2 to TRBJ2-5; TRBD2 matches at 8 bases. This CDR3 spans 16 amino acids. Unmatched junction bases numbered 5, after V lost 1 base and J lost 1 base. CDR1 and CDR2 (germline): SNHLY, FYNNEI.

The rearrangement uses TRBV30 and TRBJ2-3; D is perhaps TRBD1 (6 bases). CDR3 length: 13 residues. The V end lost 1 base, the J end lost 5 bases, and 10 bases lay between the germline ends. Germline-derived CDR1 and CDR2 are GTSNPN and SVGIG (reference sequence). For the CDR3, the DNA is TGTGCCTGGAGTGCAGGGGCAGTAGATACGCAGTATTTT. Its protein product is CAWSAGAVDTQYF.

The chain joins TRBV11-1 to TRBJ2-1; 9 nucleotides line up with TRBD1. CDR1 SGHAT and CDR2 FQDESV come from the germline V gene (reference sequence). There are 15 residues in the CDR3. The ends lost 1 base at V and 4 bases at J; junction bases unmatched: 2. The CDR3 spells CASSLGTGVYNEQFF. In DNA, the CDR3 is TGTGCCAGCAGCTTAGGGACAGGGGTGTACAATGAGCAGTTCTTC.

The chain has TRBV5-1 and TRBJ1-5; unclear D gene. V was shortened by 4 bases and J by 3 bases, with 11 bases between the two germline ends. Per the germline V gene, CDR1 is SGHRS and CDR2 is YFSETQ. The length of the CDR3 is 14 residues. CDR3 sequence reads: CASSLDGYNQPQHF. The CDR3 DNA sequence: TGCGCCAGCAGCCTGGACGGTTACAATCAGCCCCAGCATTTT.

This sequence joins TRBV4-1 and TRBJ2-3; TRBD1 matches 10 bases. The CDR3 has 15 amino acids. CDR1 is MGHRA, CDR2 YSYEKL, per germline. J gave up 5 bases and V 3 bases, and 5 bases lay outside the gene matches. The CDR3 nucleotides are TGCGCCAGCAGCCAGGCCGGGACAGGGGAAGATACGCAGTATTTT. This encodes CASSQAGTGEDTQYF.

This clone has more than one count but fewer than ten. The rearrangement links TRBV7-9 to TRBJ1-6; D unresolved. The germline CDR1 and CDR2 sequences are SEHNR and FQNEAQ (reference sequence). The CDR3 extends over 14 amino acids. The V end was cut by 7 bases, the J end by 9 bases, with 16 bases between. CDR3 nucleotides: TGTGCCAGCAAGGCGGAGCAGCAGATTTCACCCCTCCACTTT. Translating it yields CASKAEQQISPLHF.

V usage is TRBV2 and J usage is TRBJ2-1; the match to TRBD1 covers 10 bases. CDR3 length: 16 amino acids. J lost 4 bases, V lost 4 bases, and 7 bases had no gene match. Germline CDR1 SNHLY, CDR2 FYNNEI. Here the CDR3 reads CASSGPRTGGYNEQFF. The CDR3 DNA follows: TGTGCCAGCAGTGGGCCCCGGACAGGGGGTTACAATGAGCAGTTCTTC. Full variable domain (rest looked up from reference TRBV2 and TRBJ2-1): EPEVTQTPSHQVTQMGQEVILRCVPISNHLYFYWYRQILGQKVEFLVSFYNNEISEKSEIFDDQFSVERPDGSNFTLKIRSTKLEDSAMYFCASSGPRTGGYNEQFFGPGTRLTVL.